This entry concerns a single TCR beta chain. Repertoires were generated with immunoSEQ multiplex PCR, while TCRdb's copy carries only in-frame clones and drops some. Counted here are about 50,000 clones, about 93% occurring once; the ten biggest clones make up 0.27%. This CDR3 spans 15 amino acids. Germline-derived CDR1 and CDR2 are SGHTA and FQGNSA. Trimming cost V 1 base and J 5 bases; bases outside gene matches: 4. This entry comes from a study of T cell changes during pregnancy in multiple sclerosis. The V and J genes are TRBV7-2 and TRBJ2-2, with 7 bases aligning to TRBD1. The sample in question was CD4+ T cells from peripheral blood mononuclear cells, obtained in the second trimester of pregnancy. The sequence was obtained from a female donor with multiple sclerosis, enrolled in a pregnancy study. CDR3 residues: CASSLDRGITGELFF. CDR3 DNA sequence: TGTGCCAGCAGCTTAGACAGGGGAATTACCGGGGAGCTGTTTTTT.